Detailed here is one TCR beta chain. This sample is drawn from a study of blood T cell repertoires in COVID-19. Turning to the study itself: Samples came from the United States, Italy and Spain, spanning acute and convalescent COVID-19. PBMCs, B-cell-depleted T cells, or T cells were the source of the cDNA or gDNA that made up the material.

Authors' data handling: Counts of nucleated cells, estimated from reference gene primer amplification, were obtained. Repertoires were generated with immunoSEQ multiplex PCR, while TCRdb's copy carries only in-frame clones and drops some. From that table come the V and J calls and clone size; the DNA was used to work out D and trimming. The repertoire holds 15,000 to 20,000 clones, 88% seen once, with roughly 3.2% in the top ten. This CDR3 spans 16 amino acids. CDR1 and CDR2 (germline): KGHSH, LQKENI. Trimming removed 3 bases from V and 5 bases from J; junction bases left unmatched: 13. The sequence was collected from a human donor in a cohort sampled during active COVID-19. The V and J genes are TRBV18 and TRBJ2-7; 7 bases fit TRBD1. Sequencing was carried out using peripheral blood. CDR3 protein: CASSPYAGTAPHEQYF. CDR3 nucleotide sequence: TGTGCCAGCTCACCTTATGCCGGGACAGCACCTCACGAGCAGTACTTC.